A selection of T cell receptor beta chains follows, all from one sample in a study of blood T cell repertoires in COVID-19. Assay: immunoSEQ multiplex PCR; the TCRdb copy retains only in-frame clones and omits some. Among about 140,000 clones listed, 80% to 90% were seen once. The sequencing sample was made of peripheral blood. These receptors were collected from an older woman with acute or convalescent COVID-19. The CDR3 runs from the conserved cysteine through the conserved F or W. Each record gives: V gene, J gene, D gene, clone size, CDR3 DNA, CDR3 protein. A D gene is named only where the DNA matches it firmly. The size of a clone is reported for some rows only, either as once, few or many, or as a class for expanded clones.

TRBV19	TRBJ2-2	.	.	TGTGCCAGTAGTAGGCCCTCAAGGGGCACCGGGGAGCTGTTTTTT	CASSRPSRGTGELFF
TRBV28	TRBJ2-3	.	.	TGTGCCAGCAGGGCCCTCCTAGATACGCAGTATTTT	CASRALLDTQYF
TRBV19	TRBJ2-1	TRBD2	.	TGTGCCAGTAGGCGGGGGGCCACCTACAATGAGCAGTTCTTC	CASRRGATYNEQFF
TRBV29-1	TRBJ1-1	.	.	TGCAGCGTTGAAGGTCAGGGGTTGAACACTGAAGCTTTCTTT	CSVEGQGLNTEAFF
TRBV6-2/TRBV6-3	TRBJ2-1	TRBD1	.	TGTGCCAGCAGTTTCGGACAGGTTCTCGATGAGCAGTTCTTC	CASSFGQVLDEQFF
TRBV10-3	TRBJ2-1	TRBD1	.	TGTGCCATCAGGGGAGGTGGGACAGGGGCCTACAATGAGCAGTTCTTC	CAIRGGGTGAYNEQFF
TRBV7-2	TRBJ1-3	.	.	TGTGCCAGCAGCTTCGTCGAGGGAGCGAACACCATATATTTT	CASSFVEGANTIYF
TRBV19	TRBJ1-5	.	.	TGTGCCAGTAGTCCTTCTGGCAGCGGGTTTCATCAGCCCCAGCATTTT	CASSPSGSGFHQPQHF
TRBV7-2	TRBJ1-2	TRBD1	.	TGTGCCAGCAGCTTAGATGTGGGGGGACAGGGGGCTAGTGGCTACACCTTC	CASSLDVGGQGASGYTF
TRBV21-1	TRBJ1-1	.	.	TGTGCCAGCACCGAAATGGAGGGGGCTCAGAACACTGAAGCTTTCTTT	CASTEMEGAQNTEAFF
TRBV29-1	TRBJ2-3	TRBD2	.	TGCAGCGTTGAAGATCTAGCGGGGGCTAGCACAGATACGCAGTATTTT	CSVEDLAGASTDTQYF
TRBV3-1/TRBV3-2	TRBJ2-3	.	.	TGTGCCAGCAGCCTCAGGACGGGGAGCCCAGATACGCAGTATTTT	CASSLRTGSPDTQYF
TRBV6-5	TRBJ1-2	TRBD1	.	TGTGCCAGCACCCACAGGGGAAACTATGGCTACACCTTC	CASTHRGNYGYTF
TRBV7-2	TRBJ2-5	TRBD2	.	TGTGCCAGCAGCACTAGCGGGGGCCAAGAGACCCAGTACTTC	CASSTSGGQETQYF
TRBV3-1/TRBV3-2	TRBJ2-2	TRBD2	.	TGTGCCAGCAGCCTCTTCGGGGGGGGGCGCCCCGGGGAGCTGTTTTTT	CASSLFGGGRPGELFF
TRBV24-1	TRBJ1-2	.	.	TGTGCCACCAGTCCCTTAGCTAACTATGGCTACACCTTC	CATSPLANYGYTF
TRBV24-1	TRBJ1-5	.	.	TGTGCCACCAAGTGGGAGGGAGCACGGGATCAGCCCCAGCATTTT	CATKWEGARDQPQHF
TRBV7-9	TRBJ2-1	TRBD2	.	TGTGCCAGCAGCTTCTCCAGCGGGGGTTTCAATGAGCAGTTCTTC	CASSFSSGGFNEQFF
TRBV6-5	TRBJ1-5	.	.	TGTGCCAGCAGTACAATAGAAGCGAGCAATCAGCCCCAGCATTTT	CASSTIEASNQPQHF
TRBV28	TRBJ1-4	.	.	TGTGCCAGCAGGGGGGACATTTTGACTAATGAAAAACTGTTTTTT	CASRGDILTNEKLFF
TRBV29-1	TRBJ1-1	TRBD1	.	TGCAGCGTCCGTGGGGGACGACAGGGGGCTGACACTGAAGCTTTCTTT	CSVRGGRQGADTEAFF
TRBV5-1	TRBJ1-1	TRBD1	once	TGCGCCAGTTCCCTTTCTGCAGGGGGCAACACTGAAGCTTTCTTT	CASSLSAGGNTEAFF
TRBV4-2	TRBJ2-7	.	.	TGTGCCAGCAGTGCCCCAATGGGGCAGGGGTCCTACGAGCAGTACTTC	CASSAPMGQGSYEQYF
TRBV19	TRBJ1-1	.	few	TGTGCCAGTAGTCTCGCGGGCCGAGGGAACACTGAAGCTTTCTTT	CASSLAGRGNTEAFF
TRBV7-3	TRBJ2-6	TRBD2	.	TGTGCCAGCAGGCCTCCGGGACTAGCAGCTGGGGCCAACGTCCTGACTTTC	CASRPPGLAAGANVLTF
TRBV5-3	TRBJ2-2	.	once	TGTGCCAGAATGGCCCGGCGGGGAGACACCGGGGAGCTGTTTTTT	CARMARRGDTGELFF
TRBV7-9	TRBJ1-5	.	once	TGTGCCAGCAGCTTTCGGGCAGGGGATAGCAATCAGCCCCAGCATTTT	CASSFRAGDSNQPQHF
TRBV28	TRBJ2-7	.	.	TGTGCCAGCAGTTTTGCCGACAGAACCTACGAGCAGTACTTC	CASSFADRTYEQYF
TRBV7-2	TRBJ1-2	.	.	TGTGCCAGCAGCCCCCCGGGGAGGGTCTATGGCTACACCTTC	CASSPPGRVYGYTF
TRBV6-2/TRBV6-3	TRBJ2-2	.	.	TGTGCCAGCAGCACAGCCCAGGGTTCCGGGGAGCTGTTTTTT	CASSTAQGSGELFF
TRBV5-6	TRBJ1-6	.	.	TGTGCCAGCAGCTTTGGAACAGGGAATTCACCCCTCCACTTT	CASSFGTGNSPLHF
TRBV4-1	TRBJ1-1	.	.	TGCGCCAGCAGCCAAATTCAGAACACTGAAGCTTTCTTT	CASSQIQNTEAFF
TRBV4-3	TRBJ2-1	.	.	TGCGCCAGCAGCCTCCAGGGCTACAATGAGCAGTTCTTC	CASSLQGYNEQFF